This record looks at one T cell receptor beta chain sequence and its context. What it binds is unknown. The sample is drawn from a study of T cells after yellow fever vaccination. Overall study findings and caveats: When the response was secondary, it was weaker but reached its peak faster, day 5 versus 15. A limited proportion of clonotypes was detected within both the CD4 and CD8 compartments.

Germline V gene lookup returns CDR1 MGHRA and CDR2 YSYEKL. V was trimmed by 0 bases and J by 8 bases, leaving 6 bases between them. The CDR3 consists of 12 residues. 5'RACE template switching produced TCR cDNA carrying a universal primer site and UMIs. TCRdb reprocessed the 5' RACE reads via MiXCR and lists one record per CDR3 protein. The repertoire consists of 450,000 to 650,000 distinct CDR3 sequences, with roughly 22% occurring once and the leading ten covering less than 20%. This sequence originates from a man younger than 35 who received the YFV17D yellow fever vaccine. The gene calls are TRBV4-1 and TRBJ2-3, with unresolved D. Source: PBMCs, taken roughly 23 days after the first yellow fever vaccination. Here the CDR3 reads CASSQEHGTQYF. Here the CDR3 DNA reads TGCGCCAGCAGCCAAGAGCACGGTACGCAGTATTTT.